This TCR beta chain stems from a study of cytomegalovirus exposure and HLA in healthy donors. CDR1 is SGHAT, CDR2 FQNNGV, per germline. The CDR3 has 14 residues. V lost 1 base and J lost 6; bases outside the gene matches: 4. Study findings and constraints: Accounts indicate the classifier identified cytomegalovirus status with strong specificity and sensitivity. Association of a missense DCLRE1C variant with TCR beta V- and J-gene trimming was reported in a later analysis. Later analysis placed DRB1 highest and HLA-C lowest in TCR association rates, which differed by HLA locus. The study dropped some indistinguishable V segments, TRBV6-2 and TRBV6-3 among them.

This PCR relied on a set of 60 Vbeta primers and 13 Jbeta primers. Profiling relied on immunoSEQ multiplex PCR, and the TCRdb table lists in-frame clones only, not all of them. The table lists some 150,000 clones, 77% of them singletons. A remark on this clone: Its matching antigen is unknown.

This clonotype originated in a male donor in good health and CMV-seronegative. The sample consisted of PBMCs. The chain couples TRBV11-2 to TRBJ2-3, with 7 bases aligning to TRBD2. In DNA, the CDR3 is TGTGCCAGCAGCTTAGTTCCCGGGGGGGATACGCAGTATTTT. Translation gives CASSLVPGGDTQYF.